The 16 T cell receptor beta chains below come from one sample, sequenced in a study of blood T cell repertoires in COVID-19. The repertoire was sequenced with immunoSEQ multiplex PCR; TCRdb's copy has only in-frame clones and lacks some. The sample lists some 90,000 clones, approximately 87% occurring once. The sequencing sample was made of peripheral blood. These TCRs come from a human donor in a cohort sampled during active COVID-19.

The rearrangement joins TRBV5-1 to TRBJ2-3, with 13 bases that match TRBD2. The trim removed 4 bases at V and 2 bases at J, leaving 4 bases unmatched. Germline V gene data show CDR1 as SGHRS and CDR2 as YFSETQ. This CDR3 contains 16 residues. The CDR3 spells CASSKGLAGNTDTQYF. CDR3 nucleotide sequence: TGCGCCAGCAGCAAGGGACTAGCGGGAAACACAGATACGCAGTATTTT.

The chain uses TRBV5-1 and TRBJ1-2; TRBD1 agrees at 7 bases. J lost 4 bases, V lost 0 bases, and 9 bases had no gene match. The V gene's germline CDR1 is SGHRS and CDR2 YFSETQ. The CDR3 consists of 16 residues. The CDR3 protein is CASSLAGVGQAYGYTF. CDR3 bases: TGCGCCAGCAGCTTGGCGGGGGTCGGACAGGCCTATGGCTACACCTTC.

The V and J genes are TRBV20-1 and TRBJ1-1; TRBD1 agrees at 8 bases. The CDR3 is 15 residues long. The germline V gene encodes CDR1 DFQATT and CDR2 SNEGSKA (reference sequence). The junction had 11 bases not matched to a gene; V was cut back by 3 bases and J by 5 bases. The CDR3 nucleotides read TGCAGTGCTAGTGTCTCAGGGGGCTTAGGAACTGAAGCTTTCTTT. This sequence encodes CSASVSGGLGTEAFF.

The V gene is TRBV5-1, the J gene TRBJ2-5; 9 bases fit TRBD1. The J segment lost 5 bases and the V segment lost 0 bases, leaving 8 bases of the junction unmatched. Germline V gives CDR1 SGHRS, CDR2 YFSETQ. The CDR3 totals 16 residues. The CDR3, as DNA: TGCGCCAGCAGCTTGGAGCCCACAGGGGGCATCGAGACCCAGTACTTC. Its protein product is CASSLEPTGGIETQYF.

Here the CDR3 DNA reads TGTGCCAGCAGCCGAACCCTACAGGGGGGCAACCCAGATACGCAGTATTTT. Encoded protein: CASSRTLQGGNPDTQYF. The chain joins TRBV11-3 to TRBJ2-3; 8 bases line up with TRBD1. This CDR3 has 17 residues. Per the germline V gene, CDR1 is SGHNT and CDR2 is YENEEA. With V trimmed by 5 bases and J by 4 bases, 14 bases remained unmatched.

J is TRBJ1-5 and V is TRBV5-1, with TRBD1 matching over 7 bases. This CDR3 spans 15 amino acids. Germline loops: CDR1 SGHRS, CDR2 YFSETQ. Trimming removed 1 base from V and 3 bases from J; junction bases left unmatched: 4. The CDR3 sequence is CASSLLGQSNQPQHF. In DNA, the CDR3 is TGCGCCAGCAGCTTGCTGGGACAGTCCAATCAGCCCCAGCATTTT.

This chain links TRBV5-4 with TRBJ2-7, with a weak D call TRBD2 (6 bases). Looked up from germline, CDR1 is SGHNT and CDR2 is YYREEE (reference sequence). Trimming stripped 2 bases from V and 3 bases from J, with 9 bases between. The CDR3 loop spans 13 amino acids. This CDR3 reads CASSFRGSYEQYF. The CDR3 DNA reads as TGTGCCAGCAGCTTCCGGGGGAGCTACGAGCAGTACTTC.

As for this clone: Within the sample, other DNA sequences also encode this same CDR3. The rearrangement links TRBV7-3 to TRBJ2-3, with 13 bases lining up with TRBD2. This CDR3 has 16 residues. The V segment lost 5 bases and the J segment 0 bases; nucleotides outside the gene matches: 2. The V gene's germline CDR1 is SGHTA and CDR2 FQGTGA. The CDR3 DNA reads TGTGCCAGCAGCCCGGGACTAGCGGGGAGCACAGATACGCAGTATTTT. Protein product: CASSPGLAGSTDTQYF.

The chain uses TRBV7-9 and TRBJ2-1; tentatively, D is TRBD1 (6 bases). This CDR3 is built from 15 residues. V was clipped by 5 bases and J by 0 bases, with 11 bases between them. The germline V gene has CDR1 SEHNR and CDR2 FQNEAQ (reference sequence). CDR3 in amino acids: CASSAGQSSYNEQFF. The CDR3 DNA is TGTGCCAGCAGCGCCGGACAGAGCTCCTACAATGAGCAGTTCTTC.

The chain is built from TRBV9 and TRBJ1-1; 8 nucleotides match TRBD1. V lost 0 bases, J lost 2 bases, and 3 bases stayed unmatched. Germline V gene lookup returns CDR1 SGDLS and CDR2 YYNGEE. The CDR3 is 15 amino acids. CDR3 bases: TGTGCCAGCAGCGTAGGGGGGACAGGAAACACTGAAGCTTTCTTT. It encodes CASSVGGTGNTEAFF.

The rearrangement links TRBV5-5 to TRBJ1-1; the D is unclear. Germline V gene lookup returns CDR1 SGHKS and CDR2 YYEKEE (reference sequence). Trimming stripped 0 bases from V and 5 bases from J, with 8 bases between. There are 13 residues in the CDR3. The CDR3 DNA is TGTGCCAGCAGCTTGGCCTACGGGACTGAAGCTTTCTTT. Its protein is CASSLAYGTEAFF. Full variable domain (missing parts from reference TRBV5-5 and TRBJ1-1): DAGVTQSPTHLIKTRGQQVTLRCSPISGHKSVSWYQQVLGQGPQFIFQYYEKEERGRGNFPDRFSARQFPNYSSELNVNALLLGDSALYLCASSLAYGTEAFFGQGTRLTVV.

The sample holds a few counts of this clone. This sequence joins TRBV28 and TRBJ1-2; 9 bases line up with TRBD1. This CDR3 is 16 amino acids long. CDR1 MDHEN and CDR2 SYDVKM come from the germline V gene. V was pared by 6 bases and J by 5 bases, with 13 bases of the junction left unmatched. CDR3 sequence reads: CASRFVPGQGRYGYTF. In nucleotides, the CDR3 is TGTGCCAGCAGGTTCGTCCCGGGACAGGGACGGTATGGCTACACCTTC.

The chain combines TRBV25-1 with TRBJ1-2; 7 bases fit TRBD1. Germline V lookup: CDR1 MGHDK, CDR2 SYGVNS. This CDR3 contains 13 residues. Trimming took 6 bases from V and 8 from J; bases not matched to a gene: 9. In nucleotides, the CDR3 is TGTGCCAGCAGCGATAGGGGGCTTGGGGGCTACACCTTC. It specifies CASSDRGLGGYTF.

V gene TRBV6-1 combines with J gene TRBJ2-1; 7 nucleotides match TRBD1. Germline values: CDR1 MNHNS, CDR2 SASEGT. Germline trimming cut 2 bases from V and 6 bases from J; bases unmatched to any gene: 10. The CDR3 runs 16 residues. The CDR3 DNA sequence: TGTGCCAGCAGTGAACTGCAGACAGGGCTGGGCAATGAGCAGTTCTTC. Amino acid sequence: CASSELQTGLGNEQFF.

The rearrangement uses TRBV18 and TRBJ2-1; TRBD2 matches 10 bases. From germline, CDR1 is KGHSH and CDR2 LQKENI. The CDR3 covers 16 residues. V shed 3 bases, J shed 2 bases, and the junction held 4 bases outside the gene matches. CDR3 amino acids: CASSPVGTSAYNEQFF. The CDR3 bases are TGTGCCAGCTCACCCGTAGGGACTAGCGCCTACAATGAGCAGTTCTTC. Looking up the rest from reference TRBV18 and TRBJ2-1 gives the full variable domain: NAGVMQNPRHLVRRRGQEARLRCSPMKGHSHVYWYRQLPEEGLKFMVYLQKENIIDESGMPKERFSAEFPKEGPSILRIQQVVRGDSAAYFCASSPVGTSAYNEQFFGPGTRLTVL.

For the CDR3, the DNA is TGTGCCAGCAGCTGGCGGCAGGGGGACAATGAGCAGTTCTTC. It translates to CASSWRQGDNEQFF. The chain combines TRBV7-3 with TRBJ2-1; 7 positions agree with TRBD1. The CDR3 spans 14 residues. With 4 bases clipped from V and 5 bases from J, the junction kept 5 bases outside the gene matches. Germline loops: CDR1 SGHTA, CDR2 FQGTGA.